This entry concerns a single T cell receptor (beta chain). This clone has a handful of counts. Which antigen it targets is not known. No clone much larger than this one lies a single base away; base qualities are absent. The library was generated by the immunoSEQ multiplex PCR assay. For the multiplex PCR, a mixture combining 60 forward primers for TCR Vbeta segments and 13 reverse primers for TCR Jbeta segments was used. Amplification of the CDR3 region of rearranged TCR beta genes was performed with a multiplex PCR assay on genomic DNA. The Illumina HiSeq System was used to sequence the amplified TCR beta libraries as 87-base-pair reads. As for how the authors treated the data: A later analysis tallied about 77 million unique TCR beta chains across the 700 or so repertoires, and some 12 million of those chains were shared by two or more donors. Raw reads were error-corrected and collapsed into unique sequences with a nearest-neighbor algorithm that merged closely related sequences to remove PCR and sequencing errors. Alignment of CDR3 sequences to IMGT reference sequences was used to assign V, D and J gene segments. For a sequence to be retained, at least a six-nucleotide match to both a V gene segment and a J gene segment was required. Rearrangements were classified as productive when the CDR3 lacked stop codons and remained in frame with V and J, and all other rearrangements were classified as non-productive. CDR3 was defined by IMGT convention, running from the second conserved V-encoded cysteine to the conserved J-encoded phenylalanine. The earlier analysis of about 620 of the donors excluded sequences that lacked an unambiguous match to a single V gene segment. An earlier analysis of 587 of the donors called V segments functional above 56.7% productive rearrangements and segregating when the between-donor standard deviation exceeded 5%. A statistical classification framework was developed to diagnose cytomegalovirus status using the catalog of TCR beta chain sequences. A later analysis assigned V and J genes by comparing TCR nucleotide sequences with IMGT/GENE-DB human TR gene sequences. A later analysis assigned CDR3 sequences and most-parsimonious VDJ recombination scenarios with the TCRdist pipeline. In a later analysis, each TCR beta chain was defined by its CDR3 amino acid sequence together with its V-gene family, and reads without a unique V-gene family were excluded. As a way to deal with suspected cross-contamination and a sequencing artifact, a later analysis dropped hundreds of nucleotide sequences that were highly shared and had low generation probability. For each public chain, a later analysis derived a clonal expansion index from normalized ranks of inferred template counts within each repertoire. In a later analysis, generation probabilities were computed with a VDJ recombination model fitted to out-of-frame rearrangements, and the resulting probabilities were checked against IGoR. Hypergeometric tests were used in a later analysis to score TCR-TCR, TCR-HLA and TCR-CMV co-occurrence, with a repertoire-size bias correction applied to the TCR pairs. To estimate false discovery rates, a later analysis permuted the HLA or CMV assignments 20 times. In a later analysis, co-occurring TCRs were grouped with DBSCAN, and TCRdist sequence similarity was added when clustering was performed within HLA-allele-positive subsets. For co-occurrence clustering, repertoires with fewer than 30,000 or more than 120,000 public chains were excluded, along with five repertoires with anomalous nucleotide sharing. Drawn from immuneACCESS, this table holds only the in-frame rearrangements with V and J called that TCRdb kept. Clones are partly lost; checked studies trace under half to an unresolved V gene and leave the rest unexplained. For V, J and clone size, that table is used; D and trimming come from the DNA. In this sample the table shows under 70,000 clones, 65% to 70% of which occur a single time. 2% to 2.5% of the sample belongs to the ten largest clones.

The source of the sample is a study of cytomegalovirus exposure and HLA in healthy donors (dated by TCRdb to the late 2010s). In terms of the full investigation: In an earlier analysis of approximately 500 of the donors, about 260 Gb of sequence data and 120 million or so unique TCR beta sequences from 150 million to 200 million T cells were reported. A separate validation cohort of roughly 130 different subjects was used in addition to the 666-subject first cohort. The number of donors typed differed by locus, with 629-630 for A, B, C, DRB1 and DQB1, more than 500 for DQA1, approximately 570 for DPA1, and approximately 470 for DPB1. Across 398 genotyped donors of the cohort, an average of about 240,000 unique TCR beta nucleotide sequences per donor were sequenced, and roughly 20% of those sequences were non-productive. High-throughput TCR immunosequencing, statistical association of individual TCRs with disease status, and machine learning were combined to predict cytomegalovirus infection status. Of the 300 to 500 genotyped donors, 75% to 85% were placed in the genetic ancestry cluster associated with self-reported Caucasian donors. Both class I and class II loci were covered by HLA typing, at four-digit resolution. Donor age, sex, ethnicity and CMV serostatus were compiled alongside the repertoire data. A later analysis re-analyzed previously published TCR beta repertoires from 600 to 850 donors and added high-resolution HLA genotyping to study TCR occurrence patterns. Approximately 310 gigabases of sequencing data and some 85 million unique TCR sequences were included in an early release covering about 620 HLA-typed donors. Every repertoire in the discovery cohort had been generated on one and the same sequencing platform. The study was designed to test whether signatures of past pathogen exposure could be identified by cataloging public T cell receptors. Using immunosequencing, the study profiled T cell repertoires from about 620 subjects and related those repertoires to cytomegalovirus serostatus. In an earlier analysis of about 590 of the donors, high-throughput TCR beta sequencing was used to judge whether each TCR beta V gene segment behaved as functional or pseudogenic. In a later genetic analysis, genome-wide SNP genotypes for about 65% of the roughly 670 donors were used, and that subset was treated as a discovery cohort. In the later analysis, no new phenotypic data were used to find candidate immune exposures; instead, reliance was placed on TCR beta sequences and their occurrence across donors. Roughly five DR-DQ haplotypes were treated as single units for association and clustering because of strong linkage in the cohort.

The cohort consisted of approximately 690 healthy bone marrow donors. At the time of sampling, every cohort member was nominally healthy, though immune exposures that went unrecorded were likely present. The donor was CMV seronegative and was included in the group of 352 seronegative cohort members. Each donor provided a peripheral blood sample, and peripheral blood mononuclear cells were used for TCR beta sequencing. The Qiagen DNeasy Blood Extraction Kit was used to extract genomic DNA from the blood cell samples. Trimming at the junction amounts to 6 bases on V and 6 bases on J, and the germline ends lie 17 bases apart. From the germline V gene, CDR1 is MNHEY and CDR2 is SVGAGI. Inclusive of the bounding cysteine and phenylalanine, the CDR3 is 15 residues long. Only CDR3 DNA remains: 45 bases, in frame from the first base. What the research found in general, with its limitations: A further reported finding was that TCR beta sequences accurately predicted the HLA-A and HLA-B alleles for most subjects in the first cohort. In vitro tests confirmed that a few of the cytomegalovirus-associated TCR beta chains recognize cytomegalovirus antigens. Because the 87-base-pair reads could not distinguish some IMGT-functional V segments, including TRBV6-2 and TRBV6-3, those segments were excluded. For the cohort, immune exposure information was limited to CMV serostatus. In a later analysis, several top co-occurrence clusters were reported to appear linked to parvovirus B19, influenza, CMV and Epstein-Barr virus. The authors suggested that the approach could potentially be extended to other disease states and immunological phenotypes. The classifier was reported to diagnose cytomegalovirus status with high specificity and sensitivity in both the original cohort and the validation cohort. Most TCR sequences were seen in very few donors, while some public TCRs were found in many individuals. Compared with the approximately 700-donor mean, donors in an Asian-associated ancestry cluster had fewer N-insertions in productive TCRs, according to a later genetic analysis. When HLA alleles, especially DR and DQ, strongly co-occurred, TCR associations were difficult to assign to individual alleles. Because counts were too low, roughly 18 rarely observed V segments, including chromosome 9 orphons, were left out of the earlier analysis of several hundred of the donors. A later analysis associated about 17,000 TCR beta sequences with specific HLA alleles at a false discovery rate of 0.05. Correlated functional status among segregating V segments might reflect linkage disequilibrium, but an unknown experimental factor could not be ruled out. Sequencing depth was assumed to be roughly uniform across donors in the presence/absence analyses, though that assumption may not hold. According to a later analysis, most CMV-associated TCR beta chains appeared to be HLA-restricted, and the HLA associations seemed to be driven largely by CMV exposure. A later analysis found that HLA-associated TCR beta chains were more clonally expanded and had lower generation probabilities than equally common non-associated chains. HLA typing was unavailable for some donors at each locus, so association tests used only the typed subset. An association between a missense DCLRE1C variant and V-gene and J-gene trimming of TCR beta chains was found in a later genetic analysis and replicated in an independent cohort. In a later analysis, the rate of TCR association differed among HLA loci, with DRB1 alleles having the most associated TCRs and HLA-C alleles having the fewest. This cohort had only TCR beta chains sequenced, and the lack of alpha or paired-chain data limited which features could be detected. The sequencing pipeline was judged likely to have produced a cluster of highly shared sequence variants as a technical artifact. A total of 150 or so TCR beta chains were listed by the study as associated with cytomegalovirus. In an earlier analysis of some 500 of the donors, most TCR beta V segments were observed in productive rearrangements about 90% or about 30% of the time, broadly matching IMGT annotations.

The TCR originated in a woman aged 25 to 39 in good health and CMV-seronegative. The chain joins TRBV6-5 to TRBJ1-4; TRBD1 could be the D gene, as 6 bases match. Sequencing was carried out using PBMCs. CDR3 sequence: CASRSLRTAYEKLFF. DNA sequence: TGTGCCAGCAGGAGCCTCAGGACAGCGTATGAAAAACTGTTTTTT.